The next 9 T cell receptor beta chains were all read from a single sample in a study of shared clonotypes between healthy human individuals. Assay: immunoSEQ multiplex PCR; the TCRdb copy retains only in-frame clones and omits some. The sample has about 1.1 million clones, about 84% seen once; the top ten hold 0.4% to 0.55%. What was sequenced was memory CD4+ T cells from PBMCs. The subset was: CD45RA-negative fraction. Receptors were obtained from a man aged 18-30 years in good health. Some clones in this sample may be carry-over from other donors' samples.

The chain has TRBV4-1 and TRBJ2-3; D may correspond to TRBD1 or TRBD2 (5 bases each). CDR3 length equals 18 residues. V was cut by 4 bases and J by 3 bases, with 23 bases left in between. Germline V gene lookup returns CDR1 MGHRA and CDR2 YSYEKL. The CDR3 bases are TGCGCCAGCAGCCCCCAGGGACCCCAGGGCGTAGGTACAGATACGCAGTATTTT. Protein: CASSPQGPQGVGTDTQYF.

In DNA form, the CDR3 reads TGTGCCAGTAGTATAGCCGGGACGGGTGAAAGGGCCCAGCATTTT. Amino acids: CASSIAGTGERAQHF. The rearrangement uses TRBV19 and TRBJ1-5, with D possibly matching TRBD1 (5 bases). V was trimmed by 1 base and J by 11 bases, leaving 18 bases between them. CDR1 LNHDA and CDR2 SQIVND come from the germline V gene (reference sequence). The CDR3 has 15 residues.

V and J are TRBV2 and TRBJ1-1; D perhaps matches TRBD1 (5 bases). The germline V gene has CDR1 SNHLY and CDR2 FYNNEI. V was pared by 10 bases and J by 2 bases, with 17 bases between. This CDR3 is 14 amino acids long. CDR3 in amino acids: CAKQRGTGNTEAFF. In DNA form, the CDR3 reads TGTGCCAAACAACGTGGGACGGGTAACACTGAAGCTTTCTTT.

The chain recombines TRBV28 with TRBJ1-2; D not certain. The V gene lost 3 bases and the J gene lost 8 bases, with 13 bases spanning the gap. Germline V gene lookup returns CDR1 MDHEN and CDR2 SYDVKM. The CDR3 loop spans 13 amino acids. CDR3 coding DNA: TGTGCCAGCAGTTTCCCCCCCCTCGGGGGCTACACCTTC. Protein: CASSFPPLGGYTF.

This clone was seen more than once but under ten times. The chain couples TRBV6-1 to TRBJ1-5, with D possibly TRBD1 on 5 matching bases. The germline CDR1 and CDR2 sequences are MNHNS and SASEGT. The length of the CDR3 is 15 residues. V lost 4 bases, J lost 5 bases, and 15 bases lay in between. The CDR3 spells CASSGAPRGDQPQHF. CDR3 in DNA: TGTGCCAGCAGTGGGGCCCCGCGAGGGGATCAGCCCCAGCATTTT.

This clone was counted once. The chain is built from TRBV7-2 and TRBJ1-3; TRBD1 matches at 7 bases. CDR1 is SGHTA, CDR2 FQGNSA, per germline. V gave up 0 bases and J gave up 1 base; unmatched junction bases: 6. The CDR3 is made up of 17 amino acids. The CDR3 loop is CASSLAATGRSGNTIYF. The CDR3 coding sequence is TGTGCCAGCAGCTTAGCGGCGACAGGGAGATCTGGAAACACCATATATTTT.

V usage is TRBV29-1 and J usage is TRBJ2-7, with 7 bases that match TRBD1. V lost 7 bases and J lost 3; bases outside the gene matches: 6. In germline, CDR1 is SQVTM, CDR2 ANQGSEA. The CDR3 runs 12 residues. CDR3 protein: CSAETGNYEQYF. CDR3 in DNA: TGCAGCGCTGAGACAGGGAACTACGAGCAGTACTTC.

The V call is TRBV28, the J call TRBJ1-1; 7 nucleotides align to TRBD1. V lost 10 bases, J lost 5 bases, and 4 bases stayed unmatched. The CDR3 length is 11 residues. The germline V gene has CDR1 MDHEN and CDR2 SYDVKM. The CDR3 loop reads CATAGGTEAFF. CDR3 bases: TGTGCCACCGCAGGGGGTACTGAAGCTTTCTTT.

The chain is built from TRBV27 and TRBJ2-5, with D tentatively TRBD2 (5 bases). The CDR3 runs to 12 residues. Trimming left V 7 bases short and J 4 bases short, with 10 bases between. CDR1 and CDR2 from the germline V gene are MNHEY and SMNVEV (reference sequence). CDR3 DNA: TGTGCCAGCAAAACTAGTGGAGAGACCCAGTACTTC. It is translated as CASKTSGETQYF.